These T cell receptor beta chains were read from a single sample in a study of shared T cell receptors in the human thymus. The repertoire was sequenced with immunoSEQ multiplex PCR; TCRdb's copy has only in-frame clones and lacks some. The sample records under 700,000 clones, roughly 74% being singletons. These data are also associated with another study on human thymus T cells.

The source material was thymocytes. These receptors all come from a boy in the first two years of life with a congenital heart defect. Each CDR3 is given with its conserved first and last residue. The D gene is left open where the match is weak. The size field is filled for only some rows; it gives once, few, many or a size class.

CDR3nt,CDR3aa,abundance,v_gene,len,d_gene,j_gene
TGTGCCTTCTCTGAGGCAGGGTCTAGCAATCAGCCCCAGCATTTT,CAFSEAGSSNQPQHF,-,TRBV28,15,-,TRBJ1-5
TGTGCCAGCAATCCTGACGGGCTACCCTCTAGCGGGAGGGGGTACGAGCAGTACTTC,CASNPDGLPSSGRGYEQYF,few,TRBV27,19,TRBD2,TRBJ2-7
TGTGCCAGCAGCGTAGCAGGTCGGAGCACAGATACGCAGTATTTT,CASSVAGRSTDTQYF,-,TRBV9,15,-,TRBJ2-3
TGCGCCAGCAGCCAAGACTGGGGAGTAAAGGGAGAAGCTTTCTTT,CASSQDWGVKGEAFF,-,TRBV4-1,15,-,TRBJ1-1
TGTGCCAGCAGTGGGACTAGCGGGGTCCAAGAGACCCAGTACTTC,CASSGTSGVQETQYF,-,TRBV2,15,TRBD2,TRBJ2-5
TGTGCCAGCAGCTCGGGACTAGCGGGATTTTCGGGCAATGAGCAGTTCTTC,CASSSGLAGFSGNEQFF,-,TRBV5-8,17,TRBD2,TRBJ2-1
TGTGCCAGCAGTTGGGGACAGGCCAACTATGGCTACACCTTC,CASSWGQANYGYTF,-,TRBV27,14,TRBD1,TRBJ1-2
TGTGCCAGCAGCTTCTGGACAGGCACCTACAATGAGCAGTTCTTC,CASSFWTGTYNEQFF,-,TRBV5-8,15,TRBD1,TRBJ2-1
TGCGCCAGCAGCCCCGCTGGAGGCATGAACACTGAAGCTTTCTTT,CASSPAGGMNTEAFF,-,TRBV4-3,15,-,TRBJ1-1
TGTGCCAGCACCTCGAACCGACTTAGCTCCTACGAGCAGTACTTC,CASTSNRLSSYEQYF,-,TRBV5-6,15,-,TRBJ2-7
TGTGCCAGCAGCTTAGCGGGAAGGGGATCCTACGAGCAGTACTTC,CASSLAGRGSYEQYF,-,TRBV6-4,15,TRBD2,TRBJ2-7
TGCGCCAGCAGCCAGATACTAGCCAAAAACATTCAGTACTTC,CASSQILAKNIQYF,once,TRBV4-1,14,-,TRBJ2-4
TGTGCCAGCAGACCCCAGGGATACGAGCAGTACTTC,CASRPQGYEQYF,-,TRBV6-6,12,-,TRBJ2-7
TGTGCCAGCAGTTTGGAACCAGGGTTATCCTACAATGAGCAGTTCTTC,CASSLEPGLSYNEQFF,-,TRBV27,16,-,TRBJ2-1
TGCGCCAGCAGTGAGACGAGGCGGGGGGACAATGAGCAGTTCTTC,CASSETRRGDNEQFF,few,TRBV10-2,15,TRBD2,TRBJ2-1
TGTGCCAGTACCCCAAGGGACAGGGCCCCGAACACCGGGGAGCTGTTTTTT,CASTPRDRAPNTGELFF,-,TRBV19,17,TRBD1,TRBJ2-2
TGTGCCAGCAGCCAAGAGCGGCGGATCGGAGATACGCAGTATTTT,CASSQERRIGDTQYF,-,TRBV14,15,-,TRBJ2-3
TGTGCCAGCAGCTTGGTGTTAGCGGGAGGGGACACCGGGGAGCTGTTTTTT,CASSLVLAGGDTGELFF,once,TRBV5-6,17,TRBD2,TRBJ2-2
TGTGCCAGCAGCCAATGGACAGGGTTGCAGCCCCAGCATTTT,CASSQWTGLQPQHF,-,TRBV4-2,14,TRBD1,TRBJ1-5
TGTGCCAGCTCACCAATGGTGGCGGACTCGTATTCAAACGAGCAGTACTTC,CASSPMVADSYSNEQYF,-,TRBV18,17,-,TRBJ2-7
TGTGCCAGCAGTGAACGGGGGAACACCGGGGAGCTGTTTTTT,CASSERGNTGELFF,-,TRBV28,14,-,TRBJ2-2
TGTGCGGCCCGGGACATGAACTACAATGAGCAGTTCTTC,CAARDMNYNEQFF,-,TRBV15,13,-,TRBJ2-1
TGCGCCAGCAGTGAGAGTCTTGAGACCTACAATGAGCAGTTCTTC,CASSESLETYNEQFF,once,TRBV10-2,15,-,TRBJ2-1
TGCGCCAGCAGCCAAGAAGAAGGTTGGCAGGGGTTAGTGAACACTGAAGCTTTCTTT,CASSQEEGWQGLVNTEAFF,-,TRBV4-1,19,-,TRBJ1-1
TGTGCCAGCAGCGTTTACAGGGGGAACACTGAAGCTTTCTTT,CASSVYRGNTEAFF,-,TRBV11-2,14,TRBD1,TRBJ1-1
TGTGCCAGCAGCGAAGGGTTGGCTGAAAAACTGTTTTTT,CASSEGLAEKLFF,-,TRBV6-1,13,-,TRBJ1-4
TGCGCCAGCAGCGGAGGACTTCTCTACGAGCAGTACTTC,CASSGGLLYEQYF,-,TRBV5-1,13,-,TRBJ2-7
TGCGCCAGCAGTGAGCCAGGCAATAGCAATCAGCCCCAGCATTTT,CASSEPGNSNQPQHF,-,TRBV10-1,15,-,TRBJ1-5
TGTGCCAGTAGTCCACCCAGGGAGGGGGGCTTCTACGAGCAGTACTTC,CASSPPREGGFYEQYF,once,TRBV19,16,-,TRBJ2-7
TGTGCCAGCAGCCCGCAGGGAAATGGCTACACCTTC,CASSPQGNGYTF,-,TRBV7-9,12,-,TRBJ1-2
TGTGCCAGCAGTTTTAGCAGACTGAGCTCCTACAATGAGCAGTTCTTC,CASSFSRLSSYNEQFF,-,TRBV5-6,16,-,TRBJ2-1
TGTGCCAGCAGCTCCCAAACCCGGACTAGCGGGAGTAAAGAGACCCAGTACTTC,CASSSQTRTSGSKETQYF,-,TRBV11-1,18,TRBD2,TRBJ2-5
TGTGCCAGTAGTACCAAACCACAGGGGAACACTGAAGCTTTCTTT,CASSTKPQGNTEAFF,-,TRBV19,15,-,TRBJ1-1
TGTGCCAGCACCGAGGAGCGCAGCTCCACCGGGGAGCTGTTTTTT,CASTEERSSTGELFF,-,TRBV6-1,15,-,TRBJ2-2
TGTGCCAGCAGCAGAAGGACAGGGAAAGGATCAATGGAGACCCAGTACTTC,CASSRRTGKGSMETQYF,-,TRBV7-2,17,TRBD1,TRBJ2-5
TGTGCCTGGAGTGTCGGTAGGCAATGGGAGTACCAAGAGACCCAGTACTTC,CAWSVGRQWEYQETQYF,few,TRBV30,17,-,TRBJ2-5
TGTGCCTGGTCGGGACAGCCTCCGGGCTACACCTTC,CAWSGQPPGYTF,-,TRBV30,12,TRBD1,TRBJ1-2
TGCGCCAGCAGTCAATCGGGAGTTCTGAGGTGGTCCTACAATGAGCAGTTCTTC,CASSQSGVLRWSYNEQFF,-,TRBV23-1,18,-,TRBJ2-1
TGCGCCAGCAGCTTGGATGGACTACCCCCTAGAGTTCAGTACTTC,CASSLDGLPPRVQYF,-,TRBV5-1,15,-,TRBJ2-4
TGTGCCAGCAGCCACCTTAGTGGTCAGCCCCAGCATTTT,CASSHLSGQPQHF,-,TRBV7-8,13,-,TRBJ1-5
TGTGCCAGCAGCGGTTTCTGGCGGGAGTCTAGCACAGATACGCAGTATTTT,CASSGFWRESSTDTQYF,-,TRBV9,17,TRBD2,TRBJ2-3
TGTGCCAGCAGCTTGGATGAGACAGGGGTCGGGAACACTGAAGCTTTCTTT,CASSLDETGVGNTEAFF,once,TRBV5-6,17,TRBD1,TRBJ1-1
TGTGCCAGCAGTTCCAGACAGGATCGGCAACTTGACTATGGCTACACCTTC,CASSSRQDRQLDYGYTF,-,TRBV28,17,-,TRBJ1-2
TGTGCCAGCAGTGAACCGGGAGTCTCCTACGAGCAGTACTTC,CASSEPGVSYEQYF,-,TRBV2,14,-,TRBJ2-7
TGTGCCAGCAGCTTCCCTAGGGACTTCGGTTACGAAAAACTGTTTTTT,CASSFPRDFGYEKLFF,-,TRBV7-9,16,-,TRBJ1-4
TGTGCCAGCAGTTCCTCTCGGACAGGGGGCGATGGCTACGAGCAGTACTTC,CASSSSRTGGDGYEQYF,few,TRBV27,17,TRBD1,TRBJ2-7
TGTGCCAGCAGCTCGCGACAGGGGAGGGGTGAAAAACTGTTTTTT,CASSSRQGRGEKLFF,few,TRBV5-5,15,TRBD1,TRBJ1-4
TGCGCCAGCAGCCAAGGGAGGGACAGGCGGAGAGATCAGCCCCAGCATTTT,CASSQGRDRRRDQPQHF,-,TRBV4-1,17,TRBD1,TRBJ1-5
TGTGCCAGCAGTGCGACTAGCGGGAGGTTGTACGAGCAGTACTTC,CASSATSGRLYEQYF,-,TRBV25-1,15,TRBD2,TRBJ2-7
TGCAGCGTTGATAGACAGGGGCATGAAGGGAACACTGAAGCTTTCTTT,CSVDRQGHEGNTEAFF,-,TRBV29-1,16,TRBD1,TRBJ1-1
TGTGCCACCAGCATATGGGACAGGGAAGCCGGGGAGCTGTTTTTT,CATSIWDREAGELFF,-,TRBV15,15,TRBD1,TRBJ2-2
-,CASSPGNKYMATPSVKGYNTF,-,TRBV21-1,21,-,TRBJ1-2
TGTGCCTGGGCTGGGACAGGGGGAGGCGAGCAGTACTTC,CAWAGTGGGEQYF,-,TRBV30,13,TRBD1,TRBJ2-7
TGTGCCAGCAGTGAACGAGGACTAGCGGGAGATCTAGATACGCAGTATTTT,CASSERGLAGDLDTQYF,-,TRBV6-4,17,TRBD2,TRBJ2-3
TGTGCCAGCAGCCAAGTTGACAGGGGAGACTACGAGCAGTACTTC,CASSQVDRGDYEQYF,once,TRBV7-9,15,TRBD1,TRBJ2-7
TGTGCCAGCAGCCCGGGACAGTGGGTTAACTATGGCTACACCTTC,CASSPGQWVNYGYTF,-,TRBV7-2,15,TRBD1,TRBJ1-2
TGTGCCAGCAGTTACATAGGACAGGTGTACGAGCAGTACTTC,CASSYIGQVYEQYF,-,TRBV6-5,14,TRBD1,TRBJ2-7
TGCGCCAGCAGCCAGGGTTTGACAGCCAACACTGAAGCTTTCTTT,CASSQGLTANTEAFF,-,TRBV4-1,15,-,TRBJ1-1
TGTGCCAGCAGCTTGTGGACCCAGGGAAATTCACCCCTCCACTTT,CASSLWTQGNSPLHF,-,TRBV5-6,15,-,TRBJ1-6